This entry lists 8 T cell receptor beta chains sequenced from one sample in a study of human T cells and chemical hapten exposure. The time point here: pre-sensitization, week 0. The treatment: therapeutic diphenylcyclopropenone sensitization with weekly scalp DPC. TCRdb re-called the RACE reads with MiXCR, one entry per CDR3 protein. The sample lists about 51,000 distinct CDR3 sequences, 9.4% occurring once. This specimen consisted of whole blood, obtained in connection with sensitization to the hapten diphenylcyclopropenone (DPC). The receptors derive from a middle-aged woman with alopecia areata. Some clones in this sample may be carry-over from other donors' samples.

This clonotype has a count of ten or more. The chain couples TRBV7-6 to TRBJ2-7; 10 bases agree with TRBD1. CDR3 length equals 15 residues. Trimming cost V 1 base and J 4 bases; bases outside gene matches: 4. Germline values: CDR1 SGHVS, CDR2 FNYEAQ. DNA of the CDR3: TGTGCCAGCAGCTTAGACGACAGGGGGCGTTACGAGCAGTACTTC. This sequence encodes CASSLDDRGRYEQYF.

This clonotype was picked up many times. The chain recombines TRBV6-1 with TRBJ1-2; D is ambiguous. Germline CDR1 MNHNS, CDR2 SASEGT. The CDR3 is 10 residues long. Between the trimmed V and J ends, which lost 5 bases and 8 bases, there was a span of 6 bases. In DNA, the CDR3 is TGTGCCAGCAGTCTCCGGGGCTACACCTTC. Translating it yields CASSLRGYTF.

This clonotype was counted only a few times. The chain has TRBV19 and TRBJ2-4; no clear D gene. The CDR3 loop spans 17 amino acids. Trimming cost V 1 base and J 3 bases, with 16 bases left between them. Germline CDR1 LNHDA, CDR2 SQIVND (reference sequence). CDR3 amino acids: CASSIGFSPPGKNIQYF. The CDR3 coding sequence is TGTGCCAGTAGTATAGGATTTAGCCCCCCGGGCAAAAACATTCAGTACTTC. Full variable domain (outside the CDR3, taken from reference TRBV19 and TRBJ2-4): DGGITQSPKYLFRKEGQNVTLSCEQNLNHDAMYWYRQDPGQGLRLIYYSQIVNDFQKGDIAEGYSVSREKKESFPLTVTSAQKNPTAFYLCASSIGFSPPGKNIQYFGAGTRLSVL.

The table lists this clonotype with many counts. V usage is TRBV20-1 and J usage is TRBJ1-4; D is ambiguous. Germline V CDR1 and CDR2: DFQATT, SNEGSKA (reference sequence). The CDR3 length is 12 residues. Trimming pared 6 bases from V and 3 bases from J, leaving 8 bases between. DNA for the CDR3: TGCAGTGCCACTCAGGCTAATGAAAAACTGTTTTTT. It codes for CSATQANEKLFF.

This clonotype was detected ten times or more. The chain combines TRBV29-1 with TRBJ2-3; no clear D gene. V gave up 6 bases and J gave up 1 base, with 17 bases separating them. Germline V gene data show CDR1 as SQVTM and CDR2 as ANQGSEA. The CDR3 loop spans 15 amino acids. CDR3 sequence: CSVQSSGFGTDTQYF. The CDR3 nucleotides read TGCAGCGTCCAAAGTTCGGGTTTCGGCACAGATACGCAGTATTTT.

This clonotype was seen repeatedly, ten times or more. The chain has TRBV10-3 and TRBJ2-5; 7 bases line up with TRBD1. This CDR3 is built from 13 residues. The J segment lost 2 bases and the V segment lost 7 bases, leaving 4 bases of the junction unmatched. Germline V gives CDR1 ENHRY, CDR2 SYGVKD. The CDR3 protein is CAIKGDSQETQYF. The CDR3 coding sequence is TGTGCCATCAAGGGGGACAGTCAAGAGACCCAGTACTTC.

The table lists this clonotype with many counts. The chain employs TRBV5-8 and TRBJ1-5, with D hard to call. The CDR3 consists of 11 residues. Germline assignment: CDR1 SGHTS and CDR2 YDEGEE. V was trimmed by 2 bases and J by 3 bases, leaving 0 bases between them. Here the CDR3 reads CASSFNQPQHF. For the CDR3, the DNA is TGTGCCAGCAGCTTCAATCAGCCCCAGCATTTT.

This clonotype was observed at least ten times. The V gene is TRBV24-1, the J gene TRBJ1-1; D is possibly TRBD1 (6 bases). This CDR3 contains 13 residues. The V gene's germline CDR1 is KGHDR and CDR2 SFDVKD. The V end lost 0 bases, the J end lost 11 bases, and 12 bases lay between the germline ends. The CDR3 loop reads CATSDLGTQGAFF. CDR3 nucleotide sequence: TGTGCCACCAGTGATTTGGGGACCCAGGGGGCTTTCTTT.